The following is a T cell receptor beta chain sequence with its context. This sample was included in a study of T cell changes during pregnancy in multiple sclerosis. Clones were read by immunoSEQ multiplex PCR, and TCRdb kept only the in-frame ones, dropping some. The sample records around 70,000 clones, roughly 94% being singletons. This CDR3 region has 17 residues. J was trimmed by 2 bases and V by 3 bases; bases with no gene match: 9. From germline, CDR1 is SEHNR and CDR2 FQNEAQ (reference sequence). The V and J genes are TRBV7-9 and TRBJ2-3, with 9 bases lining up with TRBD1. Sequencing was performed on peripheral blood, taken after pregnancy. The receptor's source is a female donor with multiple sclerosis, enrolled in a pregnancy study. The CDR3 protein is CASSFRPGQGATDTQYF. CDR3 sequence (DNA): TGTGCCAGCAGCTTTAGACCGGGACAGGGTGCCACAGATACGCAGTATTTT.